The 27 T cell receptor beta chains in this list originate from one sample, sequenced in a study of Graves' ophthalmopathy and Graves' hyperthyroidism. RNA served as the template for amplifying TCR beta CDR3 regions. The workflow started with a first-round RT-PCR run with HTBI primers and then moved on to a second-round multiplex PCR. Using its own MiXCR run on the multiplex PCR reads, TCRdb lists one record per CDR3 protein. The top ten hold around 7% of the sample, which has hundreds of thousands of distinct CDR3 sequences, approximately 21% seen once. Sequenced input: peripheral blood. The source is a woman younger than 30 with stable Graves' hyperthyroidism. Some clones in this sample may be carry-over from other donors' samples.

This clonotype was counted only a few times. The rearrangement links TRBV20-1 to TRBJ2-2; 11 bases align to TRBD1. V shed 6 bases, J shed 6 bases, and the junction held 6 bases outside the gene matches. Per germline, CDR1 DFQATT and CDR2 SNEGSKA (reference sequence). The CDR3 totals 14 residues. CDR3 sequence: CSARDRGTAGELFF. The CDR3 DNA follows: TGCAGTGCCCGGGACAGGGGGACAGCCGGGGAGCTGTTTTTT.

The chain recombines TRBV20-1 with TRBJ2-5; TRBD1 is a possible D gene (6 bases). The CDR3 runs to 14 residues. The V and J ends lost 1 base and 4 bases respectively, with 13 bases between them. Germline V CDR1 and CDR2: DFQATT, SNEGSKA (reference sequence). The DNA for the CDR3 is TGCAGTGCTAGAGGACAGGAGATGCGAGAGACCCAGTACTTC. This encodes CSARGQEMRETQYF.

This clonotype appeared many times. The rearrangement links TRBV7-3 to TRBJ1-2; D is uncertain. The CDR3 contains 15 residues. V shed 5 bases and J shed 4 bases, with 17 bases lying between them. Germline lookup yields CDR1 SGHTA and CDR2 FQGTGA. The CDR3 spells CASSPSAGSGYGYTF. The CDR3 nucleotides read TGTGCCAGCAGCCCATCCGCAGGATCTGGCTATGGCTACACCTTC.

This clonotype appeared a few times. This chain links TRBV12-3 or TRBV12-4 with TRBJ2-3; D is ambiguous. Trimming shortened V by 2 bases and J by 4 bases, and 7 bases separated the two germline ends. This CDR3 spans 13 amino acids. CDR3 coding DNA: TGTGCCAGCAGTTTATGGATCGCAGATACGCAGTATTTT. Protein product: CASSLWIADTQYF.

This clonotype came up many times. The chain couples TRBV6-5 to TRBJ1-3, with D possibly being TRBD1 (5 bases). CDR1 is MNHEY, CDR2 SVGAGI, per germline. This CDR3 region has 15 residues. The V end was cut by 6 bases, the J end by 1 base, with 13 bases between. The CDR3 DNA follows: TGTGCCAGCAGCCTCGGGACCGCTTCTGGAAACACCATATATTTT. This codes for CASSLGTASGNTIYF.

This clonotype was seen ten or more times. The chain's CDR3 is CASRPGLAGGRELFF. CDR3 in DNA: TGTGCCAGCAGACCGGGACTAGCGGGCGGAAGGGAGCTGTTTTTT. V gene TRBV7-9 combines with J gene TRBJ2-2; 12 positions match TRBD2. Trimming took 6 bases from V and 9 from J; bases not matched to a gene: 8. Germline values: CDR1 SEHNR, CDR2 FQNEAQ (reference sequence). The length of the CDR3 is 15 residues.

This rearrangement joins TRBV27 to TRBJ2-5; D remains unclear. CDR1 and CDR2 (germline): MNHEY, SMNVEV (reference sequence). Trimming took off 5 bases at V and 7 bases at J, with 14 bases between the two ends. The CDR3 covers 13 residues. CDR3 in DNA: TGTGCCAGCAGTCCCGGTGATCCGAGGACCCAGTACTTC. Residues: CASSPGDPRTQYF.

This clonotype was counted at least ten times. The V gene is TRBV27, the J gene TRBJ2-7; D assignment may be TRBD1 or TRBD2 (5 bases each). V was cut by 6 bases and J by 2 bases, with 14 bases left in between. CDR3 length: 14 residues. Germline CDR1 is MNHEY and CDR2 is SMNVEV (reference sequence). The CDR3 region is CASSPGRETYEQYF. DNA for the CDR3: TGTGCCAGCAGCCCGGGACGCGAAACCTACGAGCAGTACTTC.

The chain combines TRBV5-5 with TRBJ2-7; D assignment may be TRBD1 or TRBD2 (5 bases each). The CDR3 is 15 residues long. Trimming took 0 bases from V and 0 from J, leaving 10 bases between them. Germline V gives CDR1 SGHKS, CDR2 YYEKEE (reference sequence). For the CDR3, the DNA is TGTGCCAGCAGCTTGGGGGGGACGAACTCCTACGAGCAGTACTTC. Its translation is CASSLGGTNSYEQYF.

This clonotype was detected ten times or more. The chain joins TRBV5-1 to TRBJ1-1; D not resolved. The germline V gene has CDR1 SGHRS and CDR2 YFSETQ. CDR3 length equals 14 residues. Trimming stripped 4 bases from V and 5 bases from J, with 15 bases between. The CDR3 nucleotides are TGCGCCAGCAGCCCTCTAATGCCACGGACTGAAGCTTTCTTT. This sequence encodes CASSPLMPRTEAFF.

This clonotype has ten or more counts. The chain couples TRBV7-2 to TRBJ2-4, with D possibly TRBD2 on 5 matching bases. Germline-derived CDR1 and CDR2 are SGHTA and FQGNSA. V lost 5 bases and J 9 bases, leaving 17 bases between the germline ends. This CDR3 has 14 amino acids. The DNA of the CDR3 is TGTGCCAGCAGCCAGGATCGGGGTAGGGTCATTCAGTACTTC. Translating it yields CASSQDRGRVIQYF.

This clonotype was seen only a few times. The gene calls are TRBV20-1 and TRBJ2-5, with a tentative D call TRBD2 (7 bases). The CDR3 consists of 15 residues. V was pared by 6 bases and J by 0 bases, with 17 bases between. Germline CDR1 is DFQATT and CDR2 is SNEGSKA (reference sequence). The CDR3 region is CSAQRGGQYQETQYF. In nucleotides, the CDR3 is TGCAGTGCGCAGAGGGGGGGCCAGTACCAAGAGACCCAGTACTTC.

The sample holds many counts of this clonotype. The V and J genes are TRBV20-1 and TRBJ1-5; 9 nucleotides agree with TRBD1. Germline trimming cut 6 bases from V and 2 bases from J; bases unmatched to any gene: 14. Germline lookup yields CDR1 DFQATT and CDR2 SNEGSKA (reference sequence). The CDR3 totals 17 residues. The CDR3 here is CSADSRGTGTRNQPQHF. DNA for the CDR3: TGCAGTGCCGACTCCCGCGGGACAGGGACACGCAATCAGCCCCAGCATTTT.

At least ten counts were recorded for this clonotype. The chain combines TRBV20-1 with TRBJ2-6; 7 bases map to TRBD1. Germline V gene sequence: CDR1 DFQATT, CDR2 SNEGSKA (reference sequence). This CDR3 region has 14 residues. V shed 5 bases and J 4 bases; nucleotides not matched to a gene: 5. The CDR3 DNA is TGCAGTGCTGAGACAGGGTCCGGGGCCAACGTCCTGACTTTC. Residues: CSAETGSGANVLTF.

This clonotype was observed many times. As DNA, the CDR3 is TGTGCCAGCAGTGGTGGCAGGGGGACCTACGAGCAGTACTTC. As protein: CASSGGRGTYEQYF. V and J are TRBV6-1 and TRBJ2-7; TRBD1 matches at 7 bases. The CDR3 is made up of 14 amino acids. The germline CDR1 and CDR2 sequences are MNHNS and SASEGT. J lost 2 bases, V lost 4 bases, and 5 bases had no gene match.

This clonotype was seen ten or more times. The gene calls are TRBV12-3 or TRBV12-4 and TRBJ1-5, with 7 bases aligning to TRBD1. V dropped 4 bases and J dropped 12; count of bases not matched to a gene: 6. The CDR3 covers 12 residues. CDR3 residues: CASSSRDRNQHF. The CDR3 DNA is TGTGCCAGCAGTTCCCGGGACAGAAACCAGCATTTT.

The genes are TRBV7-2 and TRBJ2-7, with D perhaps TRBD1 or TRBD2 (5 bases each). This CDR3 contains 14 residues. Germline-derived CDR1 and CDR2 are SGHTA and FQGNSA. Trimming removed 0 bases at V and 4 bases at J, with 10 bases between. The CDR3 DNA is TGTGCCAGCAGCTTAGCGTGGGGGAGTTACGAGCAGTACTTC. This sequence encodes CASSLAWGSYEQYF.

This chain uses TRBV12-3 or TRBV12-4 with TRBJ1-2; weak D call: TRBD1 (5 bases). Trimming shortened V by 5 bases and J by 8 bases, and 15 bases separated the two germline ends. This CDR3 has 13 residues. CDR3 amino acids: CASSRSGGTGYTF. CDR3 sequence (DNA): TGTGCCAGCAGTCGATCGGGGGGGACGGGCTACACCTTC.

This clonotype has ten or more counts. It may be a read error: a sequence one base away is much more abundant. This rearrangement joins TRBV7-2 to TRBJ2-7, with D possibly matching TRBD2 (5 bases). The germline CDR1 and CDR2 sequences are SGHTA and FQGNSA. The length of the CDR3 is 16 residues. The CDR3: CASSLAPSRPGNEQCF. The CDR3 DNA reads TGTGCCAGCAGCTTAGCCCCATCGCGCCCGGGGAACGAGCAGTGCTTC.

The chain recombines TRBV11-1 with TRBJ2-7, with 13 bases aligning to TRBD2. The CDR3 is 17 amino acids. Trimming removed 4 bases from V and 4 bases from J; junction bases left unmatched: 10. The germline gives CDR1 SGHAT, CDR2 FQDESV (reference sequence). The CDR3 protein is CASSSTSGGPNYYEQYF. The CDR3 nucleotides read TGTGCCAGCAGCTCGACTAGCGGGGGGCCTAACTATTACGAGCAGTACTTC.

This chain links TRBV18 with TRBJ1-6, with D unclear. The CDR3 sequence is 17 residues long. The V gene's germline CDR1 is KGHSH and CDR2 LQKENI. The V and J ends lost 1 base and 2 bases respectively, with 12 bases between them. CDR3 loop: CASSPRTDPTYNSPLHF. For the CDR3, the DNA is TGTGCCAGCTCACCACGGACCGATCCGACCTATAATTCACCCCTCCACTTT.

This clonotype was seen ten or more times. J is TRBJ1-1 and V is TRBV30; D may be TRBD1 (5 bases). The CDR3 contains 10 residues. CDR1 and CDR2 from the germline V gene are GTSNPN and SVGIG (reference sequence). The V end lost 6 bases, the J end lost 6 bases, and 8 bases lay between the germline ends. CDR3 amino acids: CACQGAEAFF. Written as DNA, the CDR3 is TGTGCCTGTCAGGGTGCTGAAGCTTTCTTT.

This chain joins TRBV13 and TRBJ2-7; 9 nucleotides match TRBD2. V lost 5 bases, J lost 5 bases, and 13 bases stayed unmatched. The length of the CDR3 is 16 residues. Per germline, CDR1 PRHDT and CDR2 FYEKMQ (reference sequence). The CDR3 sequence is CASSPGGGGPRDEQYF. In DNA form, the CDR3 reads TGTGCCAGCAGCCCAGGCGGGGGGGGGCCTCGAGACGAGCAGTACTTC.

This clonotype was seen ten or more times. The chain employs TRBV6-1 and TRBJ1-5; D uncertain. Germline-derived CDR1 and CDR2 are MNHNS and SASEGT. The CDR3 has 14 amino acids. Trimming cost V 2 bases and J 7 bases, with 12 bases left between them. The chain's CDR3 is CASSEMEGWQPQHF. The CDR3 DNA sequence: TGTGCCAGCAGTGAAATGGAAGGGTGGCAGCCCCAGCATTTT.

This clonotype showed up many times. This sequence joins TRBV6-2 or TRBV6-3 and TRBJ2-5, with TRBD2 matching over 15 bases. The junction had 9 bases not matched to a gene; V was cut back by 0 bases and J by 7 bases. CDR3 length: 18 residues. Germline V gene sequence: CDR1 MNHEY, CDR2 SVGEGT. The CDR3 reads CASSYSVRTSGGAWTQYF. The CDR3 region has the DNA TGTGCCAGCAGTTACTCCGTTCGGACTAGCGGGGGGGCCTGGACCCAGTACTTC.

In its sample, this clonotype was seen many times. The V gene is TRBV7-9, the J gene TRBJ1-5; tentative D call: TRBD1 (5 bases). This CDR3 spans 13 amino acids. Looked up from germline, CDR1 is SEHNR and CDR2 is FQNEAQ (reference sequence). Deletions cut 5 bases from V and 6 bases from J, with 11 bases between. CDR3 bases: TGTGCCAGCAGCCCGCAGGGATTTCAGCCCCAGCATTTT. Encoded protein: CASSPQGFQPQHF.

This clonotype turned up a few times. The chain links TRBV28 to TRBJ1-2, with 7 bases identical to TRBD1. The germline V gene encodes CDR1 MDHEN and CDR2 SYDVKM. Trimming cost V 5 bases and J 4 bases; bases outside gene matches: 4. The length of the CDR3 is 13 residues. CDR3 sequence (DNA): TGTGCCAGCAGTGACAGGGCGAGCTATGGCTACACCTTC. Encoded protein: CASSDRASYGYTF.